These T cell receptor beta chains were read from a single sample in a study of blood T cell repertoires in COVID-19. Profiling relied on immunoSEQ multiplex PCR, and the TCRdb table lists in-frame clones only, not all of them. The sample lists 210,000 or so clones, 70% to 90% occurring once. The sequencing sample was made of peripheral blood. The receptors originated from a woman between 18 and 29 years old who had recovered from COVID-19. CDR3s include the opening cysteine and the closing phenylalanine or tryptophan. Each record gives: J gene, clone size, V gene, CDR3 protein. Some rows mark clone size as missing; the rest say once, few, many or name a class of expanded clone.

j_call: TRBJ2-1; clone_size: -; v_call: TRBV4-3; cdr3_aa: CASSRLSISGRDVRQFF
j_call: TRBJ2-7; clone_size: -; v_call: TRBV7-2; cdr3_aa: CASSLDSGESYEQYF
j_call: TRBJ1-2; clone_size: -; v_call: TRBV4-2; cdr3_aa: CASSQGTALYGYTF
j_call: TRBJ2-3; clone_size: -; v_call: TRBV10-1; cdr3_aa: CASSAPRSFTQYF
j_call: TRBJ2-3; clone_size: -; v_call: TRBV9; cdr3_aa: CASSVARGRTDTQYF
j_call: TRBJ2-1; clone_size: -; v_call: TRBV10-3; cdr3_aa: CAISGGLAGEIEQFF
j_call: TRBJ2-7; clone_size: -; v_call: TRBV4-3; cdr3_aa: CASSQEFRGQGEQYF
j_call: TRBJ2-1; clone_size: -; v_call: TRBV27; cdr3_aa: CASSGQPYNEQFF
j_call: TRBJ2-5; clone_size: once; v_call: TRBV21-1; cdr3_aa: CASSRIGQDRTSGSETQYF
j_call: TRBJ1-2; clone_size: -; v_call: TRBV5-8; cdr3_aa: CASSLGPGRRNYGYTF
j_call: TRBJ1-1; clone_size: few; v_call: TRBV6-5; cdr3_aa: CASSWGTGTEAFF
j_call: TRBJ2-7; clone_size: -; v_call: TRBV3-1/TRBV3-2; cdr3_aa: CASSQAYSYEQYF
j_call: TRBJ1-1; clone_size: -; v_call: TRBV2; cdr3_aa: CASSVRQGLLNTEAFF
j_call: TRBJ2-3; clone_size: few; v_call: TRBV4-3; cdr3_aa: CASSQREAGDTQYF
j_call: TRBJ2-3; clone_size: -; v_call: TRBV5-6; cdr3_aa: CASSLKIRDTDTQYF
j_call: TRBJ2-6; clone_size: -; v_call: TRBV5-1; cdr3_aa: CASSLDYTGANVLTF
j_call: TRBJ2-6; clone_size: -; v_call: TRBV11-2; cdr3_aa: CASSPGDRVSGANVLTF
j_call: TRBJ1-1; clone_size: few; v_call: TRBV20-1; cdr3_aa: CSASGSGAFAEAFF
j_call: TRBJ2-7; clone_size: -; v_call: TRBV5-6; cdr3_aa: CASTFFGQEWYEQYF
j_call: TRBJ1-4; clone_size: -; v_call: TRBV9; cdr3_aa: CASSVGGGFVTNEKLFF
j_call: TRBJ2-7; clone_size: -; v_call: TRBV11-2; cdr3_aa: CASSLPRGSYEQYF
j_call: TRBJ2-1; clone_size: -; v_call: TRBV6-5; cdr3_aa: CASSGLDDYNEQFF
j_call: TRBJ1-5; clone_size: -; v_call: TRBV19; cdr3_aa: CASSIGAGTPSNQPQHF
j_call: TRBJ2-7; clone_size: -; v_call: TRBV3-1/TRBV3-2; cdr3_aa: CASSQWTSSEQYF
j_call: TRBJ1-5; clone_size: -; v_call: TRBV7-8; cdr3_aa: CASSWGQGDFNQPQHF
j_call: TRBJ2-1; clone_size: -; v_call: TRBV5-6; cdr3_aa: CASSLGRGNYYNEQFF
j_call: TRBJ1-1; clone_size: -; v_call: TRBV6-5; cdr3_aa: CASSPPGTGGIAFF
j_call: TRBJ1-1; clone_size: -; v_call: TRBV27; cdr3_aa: CASIQTGNTEAFF
j_call: TRBJ1-2; clone_size: -; v_call: TRBV5-1; cdr3_aa: CASSLAGGNYGYTF
j_call: TRBJ1-1; clone_size: -; v_call: TRBV11-2; cdr3_aa: CASSHERNTEAFF
j_call: TRBJ1-3; clone_size: -; v_call: TRBV19; cdr3_aa: CASSPSDRGLNTIYF
j_call: TRBJ2-7; clone_size: -; v_call: TRBV7-2; cdr3_aa: CASSAGQGFYEQYF
j_call: TRBJ1-4; clone_size: -; v_call: TRBV7-2; cdr3_aa: CASSSTLDTTNEKLFF
j_call: TRBJ2-7; clone_size: -; v_call: TRBV3-1/TRBV3-2; cdr3_aa: CASSHWQGDYEQYF
j_call: TRBJ2-2; clone_size: -; v_call: TRBV7-9; cdr3_aa: CASSLALTGTGELFF
j_call: TRBJ2-3; clone_size: once; v_call: TRBV5-1; cdr3_aa: CASSLEFGRGAYTDTQYF
j_call: TRBJ2-7; clone_size: -; v_call: TRBV19; cdr3_aa: CASSIAAGVAYEQYF
j_call: TRBJ2-2; clone_size: -; v_call: TRBV2; cdr3_aa: CASSPGGSKGELFF
j_call: TRBJ2-1; clone_size: -; v_call: TRBV4-3; cdr3_aa: CASSFGTTESSYNEQFF
j_call: TRBJ2-3; clone_size: few; v_call: TRBV5-1; cdr3_aa: CASSFRDTQYF
j_call: TRBJ1-4; clone_size: -; v_call: TRBV25-1; cdr3_aa: CASSPLEKLFF
j_call: TRBJ1-4; clone_size: -; v_call: TRBV9; cdr3_aa: CASSDRPGQGFEKLFF
j_call: TRBJ2-1; clone_size: -; v_call: TRBV29-1; cdr3_aa: CSVDGTGSYNEQFF
j_call: TRBJ2-7; clone_size: -; v_call: TRBV7-9; cdr3_aa: CASSLAQGEAAIRGEQYF
j_call: TRBJ1-1; clone_size: -; v_call: TRBV2; cdr3_aa: CASRPGQKEAFF
j_call: TRBJ2-5; clone_size: -; v_call: TRBV5-1; cdr3_aa: CASSLAPGLEETQYF
j_call: TRBJ1-5; clone_size: -; v_call: TRBV6-5; cdr3_aa: CASMSPRRSNQPQHF
j_call: TRBJ2-1; clone_size: once; v_call: TRBV27; cdr3_aa: CASRLLYGSYNEQFF
j_call: TRBJ1-1; clone_size: -; v_call: TRBV5-1; cdr3_aa: CASSFLQGLAGTEAFF
j_call: TRBJ2-1; clone_size: -; v_call: TRBV6-6; cdr3_aa: CASSYSSGRYNEQFF
j_call: TRBJ1-6; clone_size: -; v_call: TRBV5-4; cdr3_aa: CASRIDSSYNSPLHF
j_call: TRBJ1-2; clone_size: few; v_call: TRBV5-6; cdr3_aa: CASSPTDAGYGYTF
j_call: TRBJ1-2; clone_size: few; v_call: TRBV12-3/TRBV12-4; cdr3_aa: CASSPVRGRGYTF
j_call: TRBJ2-2; clone_size: -; v_call: TRBV6-4; cdr3_aa: CASSDVAGELFF
j_call: TRBJ2-7; clone_size: -; v_call: TRBV9; cdr3_aa: CASSVNSGLSYEQYF
j_call: TRBJ1-5; clone_size: -; v_call: TRBV24-1; cdr3_aa: CATSDAREGNQPQHF
j_call: TRBJ1-3; clone_size: -; v_call: TRBV6-5; cdr3_aa: CASQIIQGEGNTIYF